The T cell receptor beta chain described here comes from a study of T cells in Graves' hyperthyroidism and ophthalmopathy. RNA transcripts served as the template for amplifying TCR beta CDR3 regions. HTBI primers were the set used in a first-round RT-PCR of the TCR CDR3. TCRdb fed the multiplex PCR reads into MiXCR, producing one record per CDR3 protein. The repertoire consists of about 640,000 distinct CDR3 sequences, with about 20% occurring once and the leading ten covering about 34%. The CDR3 sequence is 15 residues long. Germline-derived CDR1 and CDR2 are SGHAT and FQNNGV. Trimming left V 3 bases short and J 5 bases short, with 11 bases between. This clonotype was observed many times.

The chain recombines TRBV11-2 with TRBJ1-6; perhaps TRBD1 as D (5 bases). The specimen was blood. The TCR comes from a man aged 30-40 years with Graves' ophthalmopathy. The CDR3 bases are TGTGCCAGCAGCTTTGGAGGGGAAGATAATTCACCCCTCCACTTT. It specifies CASSFGGEDNSPLHF.